What follows are 2 T cell receptor beta chains derived from one specimen sequenced in a study of cytomegalovirus exposure and HLA in healthy donors (dated 2017 in TCRdb). Library method: the immunoSEQ multiplex PCR assay. For the multiplex PCR, a mixture combining 60 forward primers for TCR Vbeta segments and 13 reverse primers for TCR Jbeta segments was used. Entries here come from immuneACCESS through TCRdb and include only in-frame sequences with V and J called. Some clones fail to appear in such tables; in the studies checked, an unresolved V gene covers under half of the shortfall, and the cause of the remainder is unknown. The sample data list approximately 120,000 clones, and less than 70% of these were observed just once. 5.4% of the sample goes to the ten largest clones. The sequenced material came from PBMCs. These receptors were obtained from a woman aged 70-85 years in good health and CMV-seropositive.

The genes are TRBV19 and TRBJ1-1; D is undetermined. Germline V CDR1 and CDR2: LNHDA, SQIVND (reference sequence). The CDR3 covers 17 residues. Trimming pared 5 bases from V and 0 bases from J, leaving 19 bases between. In DNA, the CDR3 is TGTGCCAGTAGTCCACGCTACGGGAACTCTATGAACACTGAAGCTTTCTTT. Protein product: CASSPRYGNSMNTEAFF.

The rearrangement uses TRBV5-1 and TRBJ1-5, with no clear D. The CDR3 is 14 amino acids. Per germline, CDR1 SGHRS and CDR2 YFSETQ. With 2 bases removed from V and 6 bases from J, the gap between germline ends came to 12 bases. CDR3 nucleotides: TGCGCCAGCAGCTTCGGGGAGGGCGGTCAGCCCCAGCATTTT. Translated: CASSFGEGGQPQHF.